At least ten counts were recorded for the clone carrying this TCR beta chain. Its antigen remains unknown. Investigators amplified TCR beta CDR3 regions from RNA transcripts. Investigators did first-round RT-PCR with HTBI primers, then second-round multiplex PCR. TCRdb re-called the multiplex PCR reads through MiXCR, storing one row per CDR3 protein. The sample consists of about 150,000 distinct CDR3 sequences, less than 45% of them appearing once. The ends were cut back, 4 bases at V and 4 bases at J, with 17 bases in the middle. The V gene's germline CDR1 is SGHTA and CDR2 FQGNSA. This CDR3 spans 15 amino acids. The data derive from a study of Graves' ophthalmopathy and Graves' hyperthyroidism. Study-level points and caveats: The model predicted ophthalmopathy progression with roughly 70% sensitivity and 72.22% specificity. Blood also carried most expanded thyroid clonotypes exceeding 0.001 frequency.

In this cohort, patients with other autoimmune diseases, uncontrolled infections, pregnancy or lactation were excluded. The sequenced material came from peripheral blood. The chain couples TRBV7-2 to TRBJ2-7; D tentatively fits TRBD1 or TRBD2 (5 bases each). The clonotype comes from a woman aged 40 to 49 with Graves' ophthalmopathy. The CDR3 sequence: CASSSYSGTQYEQYF. DNA for the CDR3: TGTGCCAGCAGCTCCTACTCCGGGACCCAATACGAGCAGTACTTC.